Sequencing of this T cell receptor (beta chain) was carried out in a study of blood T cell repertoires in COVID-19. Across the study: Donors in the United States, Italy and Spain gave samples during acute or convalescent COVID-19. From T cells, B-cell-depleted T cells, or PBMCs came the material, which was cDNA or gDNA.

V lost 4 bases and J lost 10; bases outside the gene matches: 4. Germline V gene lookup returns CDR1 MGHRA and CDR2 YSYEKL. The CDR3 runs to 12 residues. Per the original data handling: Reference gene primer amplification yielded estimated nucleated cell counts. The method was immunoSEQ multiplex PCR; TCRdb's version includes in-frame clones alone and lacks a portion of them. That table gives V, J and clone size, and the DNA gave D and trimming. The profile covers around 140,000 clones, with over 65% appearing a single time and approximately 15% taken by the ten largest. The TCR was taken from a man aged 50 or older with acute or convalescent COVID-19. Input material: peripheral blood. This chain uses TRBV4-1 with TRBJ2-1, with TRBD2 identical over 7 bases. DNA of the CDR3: TGCGCCAGCAGCCCGGGAGGCAGGGAGCAGTTCTTC. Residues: CASSPGGREQFF.